This T cell receptor beta chain was sequenced for a study of T cells in women clearing cervical HPV infection. The wider study: Controls' single incident HPV16 infection cleared within 12 months without precancer. Cases' blood sampling followed lesion detection by median about 150 days (90 to 200).

Details on this clone: The antigen is undetermined. From the germline J gene comes the end of the CDR3, since the read stops 3 residues before it.

Sequenced by immunoSEQ multiplex PCR; TCRdb stores in-frame clones only, minus some. The sample shows approximately 44,000 clones, and 1.2% sits with its ten largest clones. Study outcomes and limitations: Each sample's T-cell count was unknown, possibly confounding richness.

Germline V lookup: CDR1 DFQATT, CDR2 SNEGSKA (reference sequence). V was cut by 3 bases and J by 8 bases, with 11 bases left in between. CDR3 length equals 12 residues. Material for sequencing was blood buffy coat. This rearrangement joins TRBV20-1 to TRBJ1-5, with a possible D match to TRBD1 (6 bases). The TCR sequence derives from a woman between 18 and 70 years old with a cervical HPV16 infection that either progressed to CIN3+ or cleared (not recorded which). The CDR3 DNA, read in part, is TGCAGTGCTAGCTCAGGGGATAAGCCC. Its translation: CSASSGDKP. The CDR3, in full, reads CSASSGDKPQHF.